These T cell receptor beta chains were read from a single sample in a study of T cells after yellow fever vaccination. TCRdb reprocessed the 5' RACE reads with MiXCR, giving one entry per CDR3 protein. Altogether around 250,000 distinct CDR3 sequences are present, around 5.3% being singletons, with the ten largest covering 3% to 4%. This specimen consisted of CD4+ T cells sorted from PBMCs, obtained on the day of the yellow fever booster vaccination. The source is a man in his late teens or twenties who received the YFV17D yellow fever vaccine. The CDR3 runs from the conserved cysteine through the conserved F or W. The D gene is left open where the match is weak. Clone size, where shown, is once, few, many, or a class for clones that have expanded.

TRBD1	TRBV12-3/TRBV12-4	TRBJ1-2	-	TGTGCCAGCAGTTGGGACAGGGACTATGGCTACACCTTC	CASSWDRDYGYTF
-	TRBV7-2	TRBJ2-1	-	TGTGCCAGCAGCTTAAGGGGAACGCCAGCGCAGTTCTTC	CASSLRGTPAQFF
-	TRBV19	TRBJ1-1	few	TGTGCCACCAGCGCGGCCATGAACACTGAAGCTTTCTTT	CATSAAMNTEAFF
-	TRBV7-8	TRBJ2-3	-	TGTGCCTGCAGCTTTGACAGCTCAGATACGCAGTATTTT	CACSFDSSDTQYF
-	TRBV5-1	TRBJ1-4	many	TGCGCCAGCAGCTTGGGTATCTCGACGGCTCCCGGGGAAAAACTGTTTTTT	CASSLGISTAPGEKLFF
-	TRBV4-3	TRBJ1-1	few	TGCGCCAGCAGCCAAGATTATGGCAGTGAAGCTTTCTTT	CASSQDYGSEAFF
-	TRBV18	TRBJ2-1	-	TGTGCCAGCTCTCCTCCTCCGGACAGCAACAATGAGCAGTTCTTC	CASSPPPDSNNEQFF
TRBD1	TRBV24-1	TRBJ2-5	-	TGTGCCACCAGTGAATCACAGGGGCAAGAGACCCAGTACTTC	CATSESQGQETQYF
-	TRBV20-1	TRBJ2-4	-	TGCAGTGCTCCCGACAGGAATAGTGAAAACATTCAGTACTTC	CSAPDRNSENIQYF
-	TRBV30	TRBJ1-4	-	TGTGCCTGGAGTGGCCACAATAATGAAAAACTGTTTTTT	CAWSGHNNEKLFF
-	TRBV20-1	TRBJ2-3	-	TGCAGTGCTAGTGAAACAGATACGCAGTATTTT	CSASETDTQYF
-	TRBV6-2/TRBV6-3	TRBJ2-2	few	TGTGCCAGCACTACTCGGTTCACCGGGGAGCTGTTTTTT	CASTTRFTGELFF
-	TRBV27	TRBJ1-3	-	TGTGCCAGCAGTTTACTGGGAGCAGGTGGAAACACCATATATTTT	CASSLLGAGGNTIYF
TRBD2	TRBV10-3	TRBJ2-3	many	TGTGCCATCAAACCAGCGGGGGGTACAGATACGCAGTATTTT	CAIKPAGGTDTQYF
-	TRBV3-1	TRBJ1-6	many	TGTGCCAGCAGCCAACAGTCGGAAAATTCACCCCTCCACTTT	CASSQQSENSPLHF
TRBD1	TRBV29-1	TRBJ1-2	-	TGCAGCGTTGAAGGGGGACAGGGGGTCATCTATGGCTACACCTTC	CSVEGGQGVIYGYTF
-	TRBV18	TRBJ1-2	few	TGTGCCAGCTCACCGTCCTGGGAATCATATGGCTACACCTTC	CASSPSWESYGYTF
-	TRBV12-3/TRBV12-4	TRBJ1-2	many	TGTGCCAGCAGTTTACAGGCCCGCTATGGCTACACCTTC	CASSLQARYGYTF
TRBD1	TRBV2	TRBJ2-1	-	TGTGCCAGCATCGGACAGGGGGCCAATGAGCAGTTCTTC	CASIGQGANEQFF
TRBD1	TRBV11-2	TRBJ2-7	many	TGTGCCAGCAGCCCGGGACAGGGGAATCGGCAGCAGTACTTC	CASSPGQGNRQQYF
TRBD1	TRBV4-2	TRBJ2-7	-	TGTGCCAGCAGCCCATCCTCCGGGACAGCCTACGAGCAGTACTTC	CASSPSSGTAYEQYF
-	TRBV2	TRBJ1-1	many	TGTGCCAGCAGTGAATTGGCGAACACTGAAGCTTTCTTT	CASSELANTEAFF
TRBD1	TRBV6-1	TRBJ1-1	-	TGTGCCAGCAGTGAAATAGGGGGCCGTGTCAACACTGAAGCTTTCTTT	CASSEIGGRVNTEAFF
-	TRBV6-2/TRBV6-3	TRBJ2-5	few	TGTGCCAGCAGTGGCTGGGAGACCCAGTACTTC	CASSGWETQYF
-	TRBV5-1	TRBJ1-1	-	TGCGCCAGCAGCCCCGTACCAGGGGAAGCTTTCTTT	CASSPVPGEAFF
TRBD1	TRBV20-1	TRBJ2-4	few	TGCAGTGCTAGAGATCTCGTGGGACAGACATTGGACATTCAGTACTTC	CSARDLVGQTLDIQYF
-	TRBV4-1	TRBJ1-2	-	TGCGCCAGCAGCCAAGAATCCCCCTGGAACTATGGCTACACCTTC	CASSQESPWNYGYTF
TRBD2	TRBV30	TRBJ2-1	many	TGTGCCTGGAGTGTACGGGGACTAGCGGTCTACAATGAGCAGTTCTTC	CAWSVRGLAVYNEQFF